The 7 T cell receptor beta chains below were found in one sample sequenced in a study of blood T cells in healthy people across ages. With a J-beta primer mix and a sample-barcoded 5' primer, a second PCR ran about 7 to 12 cycles. TCRdb re-analysed the 5' RACE reads in MiXCR, keeping a single row per CDR3 protein. The top ten clones hold under 20% of a sample with over a million distinct CDR3 sequences, 40% to 50% of them seen once. What was sequenced was blood. These receptors were taken from a woman aged 55-69 years in good health.

The chain is built from TRBV28 and TRBJ1-5; a possible D gene is TRBD1 (6 bases). The germline V gene has CDR1 MDHEN and CDR2 SYDVKM. CDR3 length: 15 amino acids. Deletions cut 2 bases from V and 7 bases from J, with 15 bases between. The CDR3 here is CASSLRGQGIQPQHF. CDR3 DNA: TGTGCCAGCAGTTTACGCGGGCAGGGGATCCAGCCCCAGCATTTT.

This chain uses TRBV7-9 with TRBJ2-1, with 11 bases fitting TRBD1. Trimming took 2 bases from V and 4 from J; bases not matched to a gene: 7. The CDR3 totals 17 residues. Per germline, CDR1 SEHNR and CDR2 FQNEAQ (reference sequence). CDR3 coding DNA: TGTGCCAGCAGCTTACCCTTAGGACAGGGGGCTTACAATGAGCAGTTCTTC. As protein: CASSLPLGQGAYNEQFF.

The J gene is TRBJ2-5, the V gene TRBV20-1; the D gene could be TRBD1 or TRBD2 (5 bases each). Looked up from germline, CDR1 is DFQATT and CDR2 is SNEGSKA (reference sequence). Trimming pared 3 bases from V and 2 bases from J, leaving 13 bases between. This CDR3 is 14 amino acids long. CDR3 nucleotide sequence: TGCAGTGCTAGGGGAGCCAGGGCACAAGAGACCCAGTACTTC. Translating gives CSARGARAQETQYF.

This clonotype has just a few counts. The chain links TRBV10-3 to TRBJ2-7, with 7 bases that match TRBD2. The germline V gene has CDR1 ENHRY and CDR2 SYGVKD. The CDR3 spans 12 residues. The ends lost 4 bases at V and 6 bases at J; junction bases unmatched: 3. CDR3 loop: CAISGGTTEQYF. The CDR3 region has the DNA TGTGCCATCAGTGGGGGGACTACCGAGCAGTACTTC.

The chain recombines TRBV5-1 with TRBJ1-1; possible D gene TRBD1, 5 bases. The CDR3 runs to 13 residues. Per germline, CDR1 SGHRS and CDR2 YFSETQ. The ends were cut back, 0 bases at V and 7 bases at J, with 10 bases in the middle. CDR3 protein: CASSLGARGEAFF. The CDR3 DNA sequence: TGCGCCAGCAGCTTGGGCGCTAGGGGTGAAGCTTTCTTT.

The table lists this clonotype with many counts. The V gene is TRBV9, the J gene TRBJ2-3; 8 positions agree with TRBD2. This CDR3 has 17 residues. V trimming: 0 bases; J trimming: 0 bases; junction bases outside the gene matches: 6. Germline V gives CDR1 SGDLS, CDR2 YYNGEE. The CDR3: CASSVVGSGKSTDTQYF. CDR3 sequence (DNA): TGTGCCAGCAGCGTAGTCGGTAGCGGGAAGAGCACAGATACGCAGTATTTT.

The chain links TRBV6-6 to TRBJ2-1; no firm D call. CDR1 is MNHNY, CDR2 SVGAGI, per germline (reference sequence). The CDR3 runs 13 residues. Trimming cost V 6 bases and J 1 base, with 7 bases left between them. The CDR3 DNA reads as TGTGCCAGCAGCGAGCTTTCCTACAATGAGCAGTTCTTC. Translation gives CASSELSYNEQFF.